One and the same sample provided the 12 T cell receptor beta chains below, sequenced in a study of early T cells in non-severe SARS-CoV-2 infection. TCRdb itself ran the 5' RACE reads through MiXCR, one entry per CDR3 protein. Seen here are 50,000 to 60,000 distinct CDR3 sequences, about 7.1% observed once, and the top ten hold 5.5% to 6%. The sample here was whole blood, taken at baseline. The receptors were gathered from an adult who was a healthcare worker with PCR-confirmed SARS-CoV-2 infection or an uninfected control (not recorded which).

This chain uses TRBV29-1 with TRBJ2-2, with D possibly TRBD1 on 7 matching bases. The V end lost 7 bases, the J end lost 4 bases, and 16 bases lay between the germline ends. This CDR3 comprises 14 residues. CDR1 and CDR2 (germline): SQVTM, ANQGSEA. DNA of the CDR3: TGCAGCGCCCGCGGGACAGACTTCACCGGGGAGCTGTTTTTT. It yields the protein CSARGTDFTGELFF.

The chain has TRBV6-2 or TRBV6-3 and TRBJ1-1; D unclear. Germline CDR1 reads MNHEY; CDR2 reads SVGEGT. Deletions cut 5 bases from V and 0 bases from J, with 16 bases between. CDR3 length: 16 residues. The CDR3 DNA reads TGTGCCAGCAGTCCATGGAGAGAAATGGTGAACACTGAAGCTTTCTTT. It yields the protein CASSPWREMVNTEAFF.

This clonotype was detected many times. At one boundary the junction diverges from the germline segment, which might be a read error. The genes are TRBV24-1 and TRBJ1-1, with D maybe TRBD1 (5 bases). This CDR3 has 15 residues. Germline V gene data show CDR1 as KGHDR and CDR2 as SFDVKD. CDR3: CATRDREAGNTEVFF. The CDR3 nucleotides read TGTGCCACCAGGGATCGTGAGGCAGGGAACACTGAAGTTTTCTTT.

At least ten counts were recorded for this clonotype. The chain uses TRBV13 and TRBJ2-5, with TRBD1 matching 8 bases. This CDR3 comprises 15 residues. Trimming removed 5 bases from V and 2 bases from J; junction bases left unmatched: 7. Per the germline V gene, CDR1 is PRHDT and CDR2 is FYEKMQ (reference sequence). Here the CDR3 DNA reads TGTGCCAGCAGCCCCAGGGGGCTAGGTCAAGAGACCCAGTACTTC. Translated, it gives CASSPRGLGQETQYF.

This clonotype was observed at least ten times. The CDR3 reads CASSLSGRETQYF. The CDR3 nucleotides are TGTGCCAGCAGTTTATCAGGGAGAGAGACCCAGTACTTC. The chain uses TRBV28 and TRBJ2-5; the D gene could be TRBD1 or TRBD2 (5 bases each). CDR1 is MDHEN and CDR2 is SYDVKM in the germline V gene. The CDR3 has 13 residues. V shed 1 base and J shed 4 bases, with 7 bases lying between them.

This chain joins TRBV29-1 and TRBJ1-4, with D perhaps matching TRBD1 (5 bases). The CDR3 runs 14 residues. Looked up from germline, CDR1 is SQVTM and CDR2 is ANQGSEA. The V end lost 7 bases, the J end lost 3 bases, and 15 bases lay between the germline ends. Here the CDR3 reads CSALTHRSNEKLFF. The CDR3 bases are TGCAGCGCCCTAACCCACAGGTCTAATGAAAAACTGTTTTTT.

There are many counts of this clonotype. The rearrangement links TRBV12-3 or TRBV12-4 to TRBJ2-3, with a tentative D call TRBD1 (5 bases). This CDR3 is built from 14 residues. Trimming cost V 5 bases and J 4 bases, with 13 bases left between them. CDR3: CASSKFQTADTQYF. The CDR3 DNA reads as TGTGCCAGCAGTAAGTTTCAGACAGCAGATACGCAGTATTTT.

CDR3 sequence (DNA): TGTGCCAGCAGTCACTACGGCACAGACCCCACCGGGGAGCTGTTTTTT. It yields the protein CASSHYGTDPTGELFF. The chain has TRBV9 and TRBJ2-2; D gene ambiguous. The germline V and J ends were trimmed by 5 bases and 4 bases, with 18 bases remaining between them. Germline assignment: CDR1 SGDLS and CDR2 YYNGEE. The CDR3 runs 16 residues.

There are many counts of this clonotype. The chain couples TRBV7-9 to TRBJ1-5, with 7 bases identical to TRBD1. The V segment lost 7 bases and the J segment 7 bases; nucleotides outside the gene matches: 10. This CDR3 comprises 14 residues. Germline V gene data show CDR1 as SEHNR and CDR2 as FQNEAQ (reference sequence). This chain's CDR3 is CASTSDRVEQPQHF. DNA of the CDR3: TGTGCCAGCACCTCAGACAGGGTTGAACAGCCCCAGCATTTT. The whole variable domain, remainder taken from reference TRBV7-9 and TRBJ1-5, is DTGVSQNPRHKITKRGQNVTFRCDPISEHNRLYWYRQTLGQGPEFLTYFQNEAQLEKSRLLSDRFSAERPKGSFSTLEIQRTEQGDSAMYLCASTSDRVEQPQHFGDGTRLSIL.

Only a few counts were recorded for this clonotype. The chain joins TRBV11-2 to TRBJ1-2; D is perhaps TRBD1 (6 bases). CDR1 is SGHAT, CDR2 FQNNGV, per germline. The CDR3 is 13 residues long. V was shortened by 2 bases and J by 6 bases, with 10 bases between the two germline ends. The CDR3 coding sequence is TGTGCCAGCAGCTTAACAGGGTCGGATGGCTACACCTTC. Translation: CASSLTGSDGYTF.

This clonotype was observed a few times. J is TRBJ2-6 and V is TRBV30, with D uncertain. CDR1 is GTSNPN and CDR2 is SVGIG in the germline V gene (reference sequence). This CDR3 is 11 amino acids long. V lost 4 bases, J lost 5 bases, and 3 bases lay in between. The CDR3 here is CAWTRANVLTF. As DNA, the CDR3 is TGTGCCTGGACGAGGGCCAACGTCCTGACTTTC.

This clonotype was detected a few times. This chain joins TRBV7-7 and TRBJ2-2, with D tentatively TRBD2 (6 bases). This CDR3 comprises 16 residues. CDR1 SSHAT and CDR2 FNYEAQ come from the germline V gene (reference sequence). V gave up 3 bases and J gave up 3 bases, with 14 bases separating them. Here the CDR3 reads CASSFIGGGDTGELFF. The CDR3 DNA reads as TGTGCCAGCAGCTTTATAGGAGGCGGGGACACCGGGGAGCTGTTTTTT.